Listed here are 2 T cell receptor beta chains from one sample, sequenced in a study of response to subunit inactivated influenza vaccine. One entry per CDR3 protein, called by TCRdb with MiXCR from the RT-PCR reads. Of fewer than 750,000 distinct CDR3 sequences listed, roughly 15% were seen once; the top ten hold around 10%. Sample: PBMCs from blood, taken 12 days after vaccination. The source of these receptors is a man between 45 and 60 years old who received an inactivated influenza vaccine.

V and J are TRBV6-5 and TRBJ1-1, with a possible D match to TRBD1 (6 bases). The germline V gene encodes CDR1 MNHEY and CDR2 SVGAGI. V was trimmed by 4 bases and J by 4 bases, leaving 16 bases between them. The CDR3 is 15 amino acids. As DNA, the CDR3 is TGTGCCAGCAGTTTCCCCGGGACACTCCTCACTGAAGCTTTCTTT. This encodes CASSFPGTLLTEAFF.

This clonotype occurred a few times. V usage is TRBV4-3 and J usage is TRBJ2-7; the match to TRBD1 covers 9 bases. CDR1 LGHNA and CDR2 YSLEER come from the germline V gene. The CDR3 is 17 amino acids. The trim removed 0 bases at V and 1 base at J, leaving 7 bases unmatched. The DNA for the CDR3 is TGCGCCAGCAGCCAAGAAGCTTTTGGGACAGGGTCCTACGAGCAGTACTTC. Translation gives CASSQEAFGTGSYEQYF.